The next 14 T cell receptor beta chains were all read from a single sample in a study of T cells in Graves' hyperthyroidism and ophthalmopathy. RNA transcripts served as the template for amplifying TCR beta CDR3 regions. Using the HTBI primer set, a first-round RT-PCR was run on the TCR CDR3. TCRdb fed the multiplex PCR reads into MiXCR, producing one record per CDR3 protein. The profile shows roughly 700,000 distinct CDR3 sequences, approximately 40% of them singletons. The sequenced sample was blood. All receptors come from a woman aged 40 to 50 with Graves' hyperthyroidism.

The count of this clonotype is one. J is TRBJ2-6 and V is TRBV10-3, with D tentatively TRBD1 or TRBD2 (5 bases each). Germline loops: CDR1 ENHRY, CDR2 SYGVKD. The CDR3 extends over 12 amino acids. Trimming left V 10 bases short and J 9 bases short, with 13 bases between. CDR3 sequence reads: CATHAGSNVLTF. CDR3 DNA: TGTGCCACCCATGCAGGGAGCAACGTCCTGACTTTC.

The chain couples TRBV7-2 to TRBJ1-4; possible D gene TRBD1, 5 bases. Trimming took 7 bases from V and 8 from J, leaving 17 bases between them. The CDR3 consists of 14 residues. Germline CDR1 and CDR2: SGHTA and FQGNSA. The CDR3 DNA follows: TGTGCCAGCACCAACCGCCAGGGTGACGAAAAACTGTTTTTT. This codes for CASTNRQGDEKLFF.

This clonotype was detected only a few times. CDR3 residues: CASSQAKGNTIYF. As DNA, the CDR3 is TGTGCCAGCAGCCAAGCGAAGGGAAACACCATATATTTT. The genes are TRBV13 and TRBJ1-3; D is unresolved. V was clipped by 5 bases and J by 4 bases, with 9 bases between them. Germline assignment: CDR1 PRHDT and CDR2 FYEKMQ (reference sequence). The CDR3 spans 13 residues.

In the case of this clonotype: Its ends do not fully match the called genes, so a read error is possible. This chain uses TRBV29-1 with TRBJ2-7, with 7 positions matching TRBD2. Germline V gives CDR1 SQVTM, CDR2 ANQGSEA. The CDR3 runs 13 residues. CDR3 nucleotides: TGTAGCGCCGCGGGAGCGGGGAACTACGAGCAGTACTTC. It yields the protein CSAAGAGNYEQYF.

This clonotype was picked up many times. The chain carries TRBV20-1 and TRBJ1-6; D remains ambiguous. CDR3 size: 15 residues. Trimming stripped 5 bases from V and 10 bases from J, with 21 bases between. Germline CDR1 DFQATT, CDR2 SNEGSKA (reference sequence). As DNA, the CDR3 is TGCAGTGCTGGTCTCGGCTCCCCTACGGGATCACCCCTCCACTTT. It is translated as CSAGLGSPTGSPLHF.

In its sample, this clonotype was seen a few times. This may come from a read error, since a much larger clone is one base off. The chain combines TRBV7-2 with TRBJ2-7, with 7 bases matching TRBD1. Germline CDR1 is SGHTA and CDR2 is FQGNSA. V lost 10 bases to trimming and J lost 2 bases; unmatched junction nucleotides: 14. The CDR3 has 15 amino acids. CDR3 sequence reads: CAIRYAGTETYEQYF. The CDR3 DNA is TGTGCCATCAGATATGCCGGGACAGAGACCTACGAGCAGTACTTC.

V and J are TRBV6-6 and TRBJ2-7, with TRBD2 matching 11 bases. There are 13 residues in the CDR3. The V and J ends lost 8 bases and 3 bases, in that order; junction bases with no gene match: 3. Germline values: CDR1 MNHNY, CDR2 SVGAGI (reference sequence). CDR3 sequence reads: CASLAGGGYEQYF. The DNA of the CDR3 is TGTGCCAGCCTAGCGGGGGGCGGCTACGAGCAGTACTTC.

The sample holds many counts of this clonotype. V and J are TRBV7-3 and TRBJ1-1, with a weak D call TRBD1 (6 bases). The CDR3 loop spans 14 amino acids. The V gene lost 6 bases and the J gene lost 3 bases, with 14 bases spanning the gap. Germline V gives CDR1 SGHTA, CDR2 FQGTGA. This CDR3 reads CASRQNRDHTEAFF. The CDR3 region has the DNA TGTGCCAGCAGGCAAAACAGGGACCACACTGAAGCTTTCTTT.

The J gene is TRBJ1-4, the V gene TRBV6-5; D unresolved. From germline, CDR1 is MNHEY and CDR2 SVGAGI. There are 13 residues in the CDR3. V lost 6 bases, J lost 6 bases, and 11 bases lay in between. This CDR3 reads CASRGGRHEKLFF. In nucleotides, the CDR3 is TGTGCCAGCAGAGGAGGGCGCCATGAAAAACTGTTTTTT.

This clonotype was counted only a few times. This chain joins TRBV6-2 or TRBV6-3 and TRBJ2-5; D might be TRBD1 or TRBD2, each matching 5 bases. V was shortened by 7 bases and J by 4 bases, with 25 bases between the two germline ends. The germline V gene encodes CDR1 MNHEY and CDR2 SVGEGT. The CDR3 loop spans 17 amino acids. CDR3 protein: CASIKDFRVQGRETQYF. The CDR3 region has the DNA TGTGCCAGCATAAAGGACTTTAGGGTGCAGGGTCGAGAGACCCAGTACTTC.

The rearrangement joins TRBV7-3 to TRBJ2-7; either TRBD1 or TRBD2 may fit D (6 bases each). The CDR3 consists of 12 residues. CDR1 is SGHTA, CDR2 FQGTGA, per germline. Trimming removed 5 bases at V and 5 bases at J, with 10 bases between. The chain's CDR3 is CASSKGGNEQYF. The CDR3 coding sequence is TGTGCCAGCAGCAAGGGGGGAAACGAGCAGTACTTC.

There are many counts of this clonotype. V usage is TRBV2 and J usage is TRBJ1-5, with D hard to call. V lost 3 bases to trimming and J lost 8 bases, with 11 bases between them. Germline loops: CDR1 SNHLY, CDR2 FYNNEI. This CDR3 comprises 13 residues. This chain's CDR3 is CASSEVPREPQHF. CDR3 in DNA: TGTGCCAGCAGTGAGGTCCCTAGGGAGCCCCAGCATTTT.

This clonotype occurred many times. This chain links TRBV19 with TRBJ1-1, with D uncertain. With 5 bases removed from V and 0 bases from J, the gap between germline ends came to 13 bases. Germline V gene data show CDR1 as LNHDA and CDR2 as SQIVND (reference sequence). The CDR3 consists of 15 residues. CDR3 bases: TGTGCCAGTAGTCCACGCGGGGAGATGAACACTGAAGCTTTCTTT. Residues: CASSPRGEMNTEAFF.

This clonotype was observed a handful of times. J is TRBJ2-5 and V is TRBV20-1, with 9 bases fitting TRBD1. Germline CDR1 DFQATT, CDR2 SNEGSKA (reference sequence). The junction had 0 bases not matched to a gene; V was cut back by 1 base and J by 3 bases. The CDR3 has 13 residues. The CDR3 loop reads CSARGQGEETQYF. CDR3 DNA: TGCAGTGCTAGAGGACAGGGGGAAGAGACCCAGTACTTC.